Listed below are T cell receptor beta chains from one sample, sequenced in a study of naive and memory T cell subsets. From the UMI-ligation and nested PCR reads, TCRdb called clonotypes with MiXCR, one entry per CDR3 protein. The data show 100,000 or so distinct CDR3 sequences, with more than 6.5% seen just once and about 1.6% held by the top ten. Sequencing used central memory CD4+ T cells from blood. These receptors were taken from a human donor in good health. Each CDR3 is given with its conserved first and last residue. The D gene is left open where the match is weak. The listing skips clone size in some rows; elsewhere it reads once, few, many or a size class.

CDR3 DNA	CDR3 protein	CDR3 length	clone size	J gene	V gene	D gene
TGTGCCAGTAGTCGTTGGCCAACTAACTATGGCTACACCTTC	CASSRWPTNYGYTF	14	many	TRBJ1-2	TRBV19	-
TGTGCCTGGAGTGTCGGGGGAGGGCAGCCCCAGCATTTT	CAWSVGGGQPQHF	13	-	TRBJ1-5	TRBV30	-
TGTGCCAGCAGCTTAGCGAGGGAAGGGAATGAGCAGTTCTTC	CASSLAREGNEQFF	14	many	TRBJ2-1	TRBV7-9	-
TGTGCCAGCAGTGTCCGGGACAGGGATGAAAAACTGTTTTTT	CASSVRDRDEKLFF	14	many	TRBJ1-4	TRBV2	TRBD1
TGTGCCATCAGTGAGCGGTACCAAGAGACCCAGTACTTC	CAISERYQETQYF	13	-	TRBJ2-5	TRBV10-3	-
TGTGCCAGCAATCCCCGGGGCGCGGCCAACACCGGGGAGCTGTTTTTT	CASNPRGAANTGELFF	16	-	TRBJ2-2	TRBV6-2/TRBV6-3	-
TGTGCCAGCACCCCACTAGCGGGAGTCAATGAGCAGTTCTTC	CASTPLAGVNEQFF	14	-	TRBJ2-1	TRBV18	TRBD2
TGTGCCAGCAGCCGTACGGCAGGGGGAACTAATGAAAAACTGTTTTTT	CASSRTAGGTNEKLFF	16	-	TRBJ1-4	TRBV28	TRBD1
TGTGCCAGCAGCTTGGGGACGACAGGACTGAGGGATCAGCCCCAGCATTTT	CASSLGTTGLRDQPQHF	17	few	TRBJ1-5	TRBV5-5	-
TGTGCCAGCAGCCGCGCAGGGGGCAGTCAGCCCCAGCATTTT	CASSRAGGSQPQHF	14	many	TRBJ1-5	TRBV6-2/TRBV6-3	TRBD1
TGTGCCAGCTCACCAACGAACGCTATACTGTTTTTT	CASSPTNAILFF	12	many	TRBJ2-2	TRBV18	-
TGTGCCAGCAGCCAACTTGGAAATACGTGGGAGACCCAGTACTTC	CASSQLGNTWETQYF	15	-	TRBJ2-5	TRBV14	-
TGTGCCAGCAGTGGAAAGAGACTAGAGACAGATACGCAGTATTTT	CASSGKRLETDTQYF	15	-	TRBJ2-3	TRBV25-1	-
TGTGCCTGGAGTGCGTACGCAGGGAGCTCCTATAATTCACCCCTCCACTTT	CAWSAYAGSSYNSPLHF	17	many	TRBJ1-6	TRBV30	-
TGCGCCAGCAGCTTGTGGGTTGGGGGGGAAGCTTTCTTT	CASSLWVGGEAFF	13	many	TRBJ1-1	TRBV5-1	-
TGTGCCAGCAGCCAAATTAGCGGGAGCACCTTCAATGAGCAGTTCTTC	CASSQISGSTFNEQFF	16	-	TRBJ2-1	TRBV3-1	TRBD2
TGCAGCGTTAAAACCCAGGGGGAGATCTACGAGCAGTACTTC	CSVKTQGEIYEQYF	14	many	TRBJ2-7	TRBV29-1	TRBD1
TGTGCCAGCAGCTCAGCGGGGGGGATGGTTGAGCAGTTCTTC	CASSSAGGMVEQFF	14	few	TRBJ2-1	TRBV7-3	TRBD2
TGTGCCAGCAGCCCACGGGGGGGTAGTTCCAACGAGCAGTACTTC	CASSPRGGSSNEQYF	15	many	TRBJ2-7	TRBV7-2	TRBD2
TGCAGTGTTCTCAGAGTTAATGAAAAACTGTTTTTT	CSVLRVNEKLFF	12	many	TRBJ1-4	TRBV20-1	-
TGTGCCAGCTCACCACCTATAGCAGACACTGAAGCTTTCTTT	CASSPPIADTEAFF	14	many	TRBJ1-1	TRBV18	-
TGCAGTGCTCGAGGCCTAACCGGGACAGGGGGAACCTCTGGGGCCAACGTCCTGACTTTC	CSARGLTGTGGTSGANVLTF	20	many	TRBJ2-6	TRBV20-1	TRBD1
TGTGCCAGCAGTGGCGGGTACGACAGCAATCAGCCCCAGCATTTT	CASSGGYDSNQPQHF	15	-	TRBJ1-5	TRBV2	-
TGTGCCAGCAGTGAATCAGGAAGGGGCGGGAATCAGCCCCAGCATTTT	CASSESGRGGNQPQHF	16	many	TRBJ1-5	TRBV25-1	-
TGTGCCAGCAGCCCCCGGGACAGGAGAAATGAGCAGTTCTTC	CASSPRDRRNEQFF	14	-	TRBJ2-1	TRBV7-2	TRBD1
TGCGCCAGCAGCCAAGCTAGCGGGGTCTCCTACGAGCAGTACTTC	CASSQASGVSYEQYF	15	-	TRBJ2-7	TRBV4-3	TRBD2
TGTGCCAGCGGCTTGGGACAGGGCTACAATGAGCAGTTCTTC	CASGLGQGYNEQFF	14	many	TRBJ2-1	TRBV5-8	TRBD1
TGTGCCTCTACCTCCGGTGAGCGGGCTTTCTTT	CASTSGERAFF	11	many	TRBJ1-1	TRBV28	-
TGTGCCAGCAGACCCCGAGGGGCTGAAGCTTTCTTT	CASRPRGAEAFF	12	many	TRBJ1-1	TRBV2	-
TGCGCCAGCAGCTTGGACGGGCACTACACCTTC	CASSLDGHYTF	11	many	TRBJ1-2	TRBV5-1	-
TGTGCCAGCAGTTTAAAAGGACTAGCGGGGCCCCAAGAGACCCAGTACTTC	CASSLKGLAGPQETQYF	17	-	TRBJ2-5	TRBV27	TRBD2
TGCAGTGCTATCGGACGGACTGGAAACACCATATATTTT	CSAIGRTGNTIYF	13	many	TRBJ1-3	TRBV20-1	-
TGTGCCAGCAGCGAGACTAACTATGGCTACACCTTC	CASSETNYGYTF	12	many	TRBJ1-2	TRBV11-2	-
TGTGCCAGCAGTGTTGACGGAACTGAGCAGTTCTTC	CASSVDGTEQFF	12	-	TRBJ2-1	TRBV12-3/TRBV12-4	-
TGTGCCAGCAGTGGACGACTAGAGTACAATGAGCAGTTCTTC	CASSGRLEYNEQFF	14	many	TRBJ2-1	TRBV25-1	-
TGTGCCAGCAGTTACGGGGGTGCAGCGAATAATTCACCCCTCCACTTT	CASSYGGAANNSPLHF	16	many	TRBJ1-6	TRBV6-2/TRBV6-3	-
TGTGCCAGCAGCGTAGTAAGAGATATGAACACTGAAGCTTTCTTT	CASSVVRDMNTEAFF	15	many	TRBJ1-1	TRBV9	-